A single sample gave rise to the 29 T cell receptor beta chains below, sequenced in a study of T cell responses to AZD1222 COVID-19 vaccine. TCRdb's copy holds only in-frame clones and misses some; the assay was immunoSEQ multiplex PCR. The table has 150,000 to 200,000 clones, 94% seen once. Sample: peripheral blood, taken on day 0 of AZD1222 vaccination. The receptors originated from an adult in good health.

The J gene is TRBJ2-3, the V gene TRBV6-5; D possibly uses TRBD1 or TRBD2 (5 bases each). Looked up from germline, CDR1 is MNHEY and CDR2 is SVGAGI. V lost 0 bases and J lost 5, with 9 bases in between. This CDR3 comprises 14 residues. The CDR3 DNA reads TGTGCCAGCAGTTACTCATCGAGGGGAGATACGCAGTATTTT. Its translation: CASSYSSRGDTQYF.

This clone has just one count. This chain uses TRBV4-1 with TRBJ1-5; TRBD1 aligns across 7 bases. The CDR3 length is 15 residues. The V segment lost 1 base and the J segment 2 bases; nucleotides outside the gene matches: 2. CDR1 and CDR2 from the germline V gene are MGHRA and YSYEKL. The CDR3 is CASSQVDRGNQPQHF. Here the CDR3 DNA reads TGCGCCAGCAGCCAAGTCGACAGGGGCAATCAGCCCCAGCATTTT.

The rearrangement links TRBV7-6 to TRBJ1-6; D is possibly TRBD1 (6 bases). There are 15 residues in the CDR3. CDR1 and CDR2 (germline): SGHVS, FNYEAQ. V shed 5 bases and J shed 10 bases, with 18 bases lying between them. Here the CDR3 reads CASSVNGGGGSPLHF. In DNA, the CDR3 is TGTGCCAGCAGCGTAAACGGAGGGGGTGGCTCACCCCTCCACTTT.

The chain uses TRBV27 and TRBJ2-2, with D hard to call. Deletions cut 0 bases from V and 8 bases from J, with 4 bases between. The CDR3 contains 12 residues. Germline CDR1 MNHEY, CDR2 SMNVEV (reference sequence). In DNA form, the CDR3 reads TGTGCCAGCAGTTTATCCTGGGGGGAGCTGTTTTTT. The encoded protein is CASSLSWGELFF.

This clone was detected a few times. V usage is TRBV9 and J usage is TRBJ2-1; 14 bases align to TRBD2. Germline CDR1 reads SGDLS; CDR2 reads YYNGEE. CDR3 length: 16 residues. Losses at the gene ends were 1 base for V and 9 bases for J; bases not matched to a gene: 6. The CDR3 loop is CASSVKGLAGDGEQFF. The DNA for the CDR3 is TGTGCCAGCAGCGTAAAGGGACTAGCGGGAGATGGTGAGCAGTTCTTC.

The chain has TRBV11-3 and TRBJ1-1; 7 bases map to TRBD1. Trimming cost V 5 bases and J 7 bases; bases outside gene matches: 4. Germline V gene data show CDR1 as SGHNT and CDR2 as YENEEA. The CDR3 runs to 12 residues. CDR3 sequence reads: CASSQGTDEAFF. CDR3 DNA: TGTGCCAGCAGCCAGGGGACAGATGAAGCTTTCTTT.

This rearrangement joins TRBV19 to TRBJ1-2; no clear D. This CDR3 region has 14 residues. Germline CDR1 is LNHDA and CDR2 is SQIVND (reference sequence). Trimming removed 3 bases at V and 4 bases at J, with 12 bases between. CDR3 in DNA: TGTGCCAGTAGTATCGGAATCAGAGGCTATGGCTACACCTTC. This translates into CASSIGIRGYGYTF.

The rearrangement joins TRBV27 to TRBJ2-5, with TRBD2 identical over 7 bases. The junction had 11 bases not matched to a gene; V was cut back by 5 bases and J by 2 bases. The CDR3 has 16 residues. The V gene's germline CDR1 is MNHEY and CDR2 SMNVEV (reference sequence). CDR3 coding DNA: TGTGCCAGCAGTCCCGCTTGGCGGGGGACTCAAGAGACCCAGTACTTC. As protein: CASSPAWRGTQETQYF.

This clone occurred a few times. This rearrangement joins TRBV7-9 to TRBJ2-7; TRBD1 might be the D (5 bases). V was trimmed by 3 bases and J by 4 bases, leaving 7 bases between them. CDR1 is SEHNR, CDR2 FQNEAQ, per germline (reference sequence). The CDR3 contains 12 residues. CDR3 DNA: TGTGCCAGCAGCTTGACAGCTTACGAGCAGTACTTC. This codes for CASSLTAYEQYF.

The gene calls are TRBV2 and TRBJ2-4; D not certain. The CDR3 spans 15 residues. Germline V gene lookup returns CDR1 SNHLY and CDR2 FYNNEI. V lost 7 bases and J lost 0, with 13 bases in between. The CDR3 is CASINRRTAKNIQYF. DNA of the CDR3: TGTGCCAGCATCAATCGCCGGACAGCCAAAAACATTCAGTACTTC.

This chain joins TRBV3-1 (or the pseudogene TRBV3-2) and TRBJ1-1; TRBD1 matches at 8 bases. The CDR3 has 17 residues. Germline V CDR1 and CDR2: LGHDT, YNNKEL (reference sequence). The V gene end was trimmed by 4 bases and the J gene end by 4 bases; junction bases not matched to a gene: 14. CDR3 region: CASSRGAGGAKGTEAFF. CDR3 bases: TGTGCCAGCAGCCGTGGGGCAGGGGGCGCCAAGGGCACTGAAGCTTTCTTT.

The rearrangement uses TRBV27 and TRBJ2-3; maybe TRBD2 (5 bases). This CDR3 has 15 residues. V was shortened by 2 bases and J by 0 bases, with 9 bases between the two germline ends. Per germline, CDR1 MNHEY and CDR2 SMNVEV (reference sequence). The CDR3 sequence is CASSLLRTSTDTQYF. Written as DNA, the CDR3 is TGTGCCAGCAGTTTACTACGGACTAGCACAGATACGCAGTATTTT.

V gene TRBV5-1 combines with J gene TRBJ2-1; 11 bases fit TRBD2. CDR1 is SGHRS, CDR2 YFSETQ, per germline. The J segment lost 4 bases and the V segment lost 0 bases, leaving 9 bases of the junction unmatched. The CDR3 extends over 18 amino acids. The DNA of the CDR3 is TGCGCCAGCAGCTTGGGGATAGCGGGAGGGCCGGGATACAATGAGCAGTTCTTC. Its protein is CASSLGIAGGPGYNEQFF.

The J gene is TRBJ1-2, the V gene TRBV9, with 10 bases identical to TRBD1. Germline values: CDR1 SGDLS, CDR2 YYNGEE. The CDR3 totals 17 residues. The trim removed 4 bases at V and 4 bases at J, leaving 13 bases unmatched. CDR3 loop: CASSPYPGTGVFYGYTF. The CDR3 DNA is TGTGCCAGCAGCCCGTATCCAGGGACAGGGGTGTTCTATGGCTACACCTTC.

This clone was observed a few times. V usage is TRBV6-6 and J usage is TRBJ2-7; D unclear. There are 17 residues in the CDR3. Germline CDR1 and CDR2: MNHNY and SVGAGI (reference sequence). Trimming took 5 bases from V and 4 from J, leaving 24 bases between them. The CDR3 sequence: CASSPYYSWSTSYEQYF. CDR3 coding DNA: TGTGCCAGCAGTCCTTACTATAGCTGGAGCACCTCGTACGAGCAGTACTTC.

The chain carries TRBV4-2 and TRBJ1-1; 9 bases are a match to TRBD1. CDR3 length equals 15 residues. V gave up 0 bases and J gave up 7 bases; unmatched junction bases: 6. Germline lookup yields CDR1 LGHNA and CDR2 YNFKEQ. The CDR3 region is CASSQDPRQGVEAFF. The DNA for the CDR3 is TGTGCCAGCAGCCAAGACCCAAGACAGGGGGTTGAAGCTTTCTTT.

The chain combines TRBV5-4 with TRBJ1-2; the match to TRBD1 covers 10 bases. The ends lost 2 bases at V and 8 bases at J; junction bases unmatched: 9. Germline CDR1 is SGHNT and CDR2 is YYREEE (reference sequence). The CDR3 runs to 15 residues. The CDR3 DNA is TGTGCCAGCAGCTTCCCCGGACAGGGGGAAGGGGGCTACACCTTC. Amino acid sequence: CASSFPGQGEGGYTF.

This chain uses TRBV13 with TRBJ2-1; 8 bases are a match to TRBD1. This CDR3 contains 19 residues. Germline V gene data show CDR1 as PRHDT and CDR2 as FYEKMQ (reference sequence). Losses at the gene ends were 4 bases for V and 3 bases for J; bases not matched to a gene: 17. In DNA form, the CDR3 reads TGTGCCAGCAGCTACCCGGGGACGACCGGGACAGGTGACTACAATGAGCAGTTCTTC. Amino acid sequence: CASSYPGTTGTGDYNEQFF. Complete variable domain (other parts from reference TRBV13 and TRBJ2-1): AAGVIQSPRHLIKEKRETATLKCYPIPRHDTVYWYQQGPGQDPQFLISFYEKMQSDKGSIPDRFSAQQFSDYHSELNMSSLELGDSALYFCASSYPGTTGTGDYNEQFFGPGTRLTVL.

V gene TRBV5-4 combines with J gene TRBJ2-2; TRBD2 agrees at 10 bases. Germline trimming cut 4 bases from V and 2 bases from J; bases unmatched to any gene: 5. Per germline, CDR1 SGHNT and CDR2 YYREEE (reference sequence). CDR3 size: 16 residues. CDR3 sequence (DNA): TGTGCCAGCAGCCGAGGGACTAGCGCAAACACCGGGGAGCTGTTTTTT. It translates to CASSRGTSANTGELFF. Supplemented by reference TRBV5-4 and TRBJ2-2, the full variable domain reads ETGVTQSPTHLIKTRGQQVTLRCSSQSGHNTVSWYQQALGQGPQFIFQYYREEENGRGNFPPRFSGLQFPNYSSELNVNALELDDSALYLCASSRGTSANTGELFFGEGSRLTVL.

This chain links TRBV7-3 with TRBJ1-1; 7 bases line up with TRBD1. CDR3 size: 15 residues. The germline V gene encodes CDR1 SGHTA and CDR2 FQGTGA. J lost 5 bases, V lost 6 bases, and 12 bases had no gene match. CDR3 DNA: TGTGCCAGCAGGCCTGGGACAGCCCTGGCTACTGAAGCTTTCTTT. Translated, it gives CASRPGTALATEAFF.

The J gene is TRBJ2-2, the V gene TRBV5-5; D unresolved. V was clipped by 2 bases and J by 4 bases, with 9 bases between them. Germline V lookup: CDR1 SGHKS, CDR2 YYEKEE (reference sequence). The CDR3 extends over 14 amino acids. The CDR3: CASSFLTVTGELFF. In nucleotides, the CDR3 is TGTGCCAGCAGCTTCCTCACAGTCACCGGGGAGCTGTTTTTT.

The chain recombines TRBV12-5 with TRBJ1-4; no firm D call. V lost 5 bases, J lost 11 bases, and 18 bases lay in between. The CDR3 totals 14 residues. Germline CDR1 LGHNT, CDR2 FRNRAP. The CDR3 sequence is CASGPGPGWSKLFF. The CDR3, as DNA: TGTGCTAGTGGTCCAGGCCCAGGTTGGTCTAAACTGTTTTTT.

This clone has just a few counts. The CDR3 reads CASRGSGMYEQYF. Written as DNA, the CDR3 is TGTGCCAGCAGGGGGTCAGGGATGTACGAGCAGTACTTC. The J gene is TRBJ2-7, the V gene TRBV12-3 or TRBV12-4, with D possibly TRBD1 on 5 matching bases. Trimming removed 6 bases from V and 4 bases from J, with 13 bases in between. The CDR3 extends over 13 amino acids.

V and J are TRBV7-2 and TRBJ1-2, with D unclear. Germline V gives CDR1 SGHTA, CDR2 FQGNSA. V was cut by 5 bases and J by 4 bases, with 17 bases left in between. The CDR3 covers 15 residues. The CDR3 loop reads CASSPSPQGSYGYTF. The CDR3 bases are TGTGCCAGCAGCCCTAGCCCCCAAGGGAGCTATGGCTACACCTTC.

The chain links TRBV28 to TRBJ1-1, with a possible D match to TRBD1 (6 bases). The CDR3 contains 12 residues. From germline, CDR1 is MDHEN and CDR2 SYDVKM. Trimming removed 6 bases from V and 8 bases from J, with 13 bases in between. CDR3 residues: CASSLGGQEAFF. The CDR3 DNA reads as TGTGCCAGCAGCCTGGGGGGACAAGAAGCTTTCTTT. The full variable domain, its missing parts supplied by reference TRBV28 and TRBJ1-1, is DVKVTQSSRYLVKRTGEKVFLECVQDMDHENMFWYRQDPGLGLRLIYFSYDVKMKEKGDIPEGYSVSREKKERFSLILESASTNQTSMYLCASSLGGQEAFFGQGTRLTVV.

This chain joins TRBV11-2 and TRBJ2-1, with 7 nucleotides matching TRBD1. There are 14 residues in the CDR3. Germline V lookup: CDR1 SGHAT, CDR2 FQNNGV. The V and J ends lost 7 bases and 4 bases, in that order; junction bases with no gene match: 7. The CDR3 reads CASNPDRIYNEQFF. In DNA, the CDR3 is TGTGCCAGCAACCCGGACAGGATTTACAATGAGCAGTTCTTC.

The V gene is TRBV25-1, the J gene TRBJ1-2; D not certain. Deletions cut 3 bases from V and 11 bases from J, with 13 bases between. This CDR3 is built from 12 residues. CDR1 is MGHDK and CDR2 is SYGVNS in the germline V gene. CDR3 protein: CASSDVYLRYTF. CDR3 nucleotides: TGTGCCAGCAGTGACGTTTATCTCAGGTACACCTTC.

The chain joins TRBV24-1 to TRBJ2-7, with 12 bases identical to TRBD1. Germline CDR1 KGHDR, CDR2 SFDVKD. V trimming: 3 bases; J trimming: 6 bases; junction bases outside the gene matches: 8. The CDR3 sequence is 16 residues long. CDR3 protein: CATSDPRGTGGGEQYF. For the CDR3, the DNA is TGTGCCACCAGTGATCCAAGAGGGACAGGGGGCGGCGAGCAGTACTTC.

V and J are TRBV7-9 and TRBJ1-5, with D uncertain. Germline V gives CDR1 SEHNR, CDR2 FQNEAQ (reference sequence). The CDR3 contains 14 residues. Trimming removed 1 base from V and 0 bases from J, with 4 bases in between. The CDR3 coding sequence is TGTGCCAGCAGCTTAGAAAGTAGCAATCAGCCCCAGCATTTT. This translates into CASSLESSNQPQHF.